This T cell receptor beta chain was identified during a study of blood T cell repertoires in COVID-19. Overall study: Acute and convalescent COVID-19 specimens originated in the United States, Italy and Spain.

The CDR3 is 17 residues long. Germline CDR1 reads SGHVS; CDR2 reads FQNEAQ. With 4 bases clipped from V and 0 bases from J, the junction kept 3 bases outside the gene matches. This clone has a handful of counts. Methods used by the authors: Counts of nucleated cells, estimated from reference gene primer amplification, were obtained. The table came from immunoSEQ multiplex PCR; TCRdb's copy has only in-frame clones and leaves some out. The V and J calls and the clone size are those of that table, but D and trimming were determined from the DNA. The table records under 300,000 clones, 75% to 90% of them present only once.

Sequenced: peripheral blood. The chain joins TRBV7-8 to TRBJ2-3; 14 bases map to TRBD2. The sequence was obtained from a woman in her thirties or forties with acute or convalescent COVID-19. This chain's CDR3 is CASSSRLAGGSTDTQYF. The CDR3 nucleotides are TGTGCCAGCAGCTCCCGACTAGCGGGGGGGAGCACAGATACGCAGTATTTT.